Listed below are T cell receptor beta chains from one sample, sequenced in a study of prognosis after radiotherapy for stage I lung cancer. TCRdb re-analysed the multiplex PCR reads in MiXCR, keeping a single row per CDR3 protein. The sample lists about 27,000 distinct CDR3 sequences, about 43% occurring once. Here the sequenced sample was PBMCs, taken before or after stereotactic body radiation therapy (not recorded which). All receptors derive from a donor at least 50 years old with non-small cell lung cancer. The CDR3 runs from the conserved cysteine through the conserved F or W. Each record gives: J gene, V gene, D gene, clone size, CDR3 protein, CDR3 DNA. D genes are given only for firm matches. Only some rows state a clone size, as once, few, many or a class for expanded clones.

>TRBJ2-7|TRBV4-3|.|.
CASSRVVTGAYEQYF
TGCGCCAGCAGCCGCGTCGTCACCGGTGCCTACGAGCAGTACTTC
>TRBJ2-1|TRBV19|TRBD1|.
CASRPPGQGARNEQFF
TGTGCCAGTAGACCCCCGGGACAGGGGGCGAGGAATGAGCAGTTCTTC
>TRBJ1-1|TRBV5-1|.|.
CASSSYRIGTEAFF
TGCGCCAGCAGCTCCTACAGGATTGGGACTGAAGCTTTCTTT
>TRBJ2-2|TRBV3-1|.|.
CASSQDAGSGELFF
TGTGCCAGCAGCCAAGATGCGGGGTCCGGGGAGCTGTTTTTT
>TRBJ2-7|TRBV6-2/TRBV6-3|.|.
CASTLWVIKYEQYF
TGTGCCAGCACTCTTTGGGTGATTAAGTACGAGCAGTACTTC
>TRBJ1-2|TRBV27|.|.
CASSSLRDTALSGYTF
TGTGCCAGCAGTTCCCTCCGGGACACCGCTCTCAGTGGCTACACCTTC
>TRBJ1-1|TRBV11-2|TRBD1|.
CASSFGQGRGNTEAFF
TGTGCCAGCAGCTTCGGACAGGGTAGAGGGAACACTGAAGCTTTCTTT
>TRBJ2-3|TRBV30|TRBD1|once
CAWSVGGGTDTQYF
TGTGCCTGGAGTGTAGGGGGCGGCACAGATACGCAGTATTTT
>TRBJ2-5|TRBV2|.|many
CASSRETQYF
TGTGCCAGCAGTCGAGAGACCCAGTACTTC
>TRBJ2-3|TRBV24-1|.|many
CATASGTNTDTQYF
TGTGCCACTGCATCAGGGACAAACACAGATACGCAGTATTTT
>TRBJ2-6|TRBV2|.|many
CASTEGGNGANVLTF
TGTGCCAGCACCGAAGGTGGAAATGGGGCCAACGTCCTGACTTTC
>TRBJ2-5|TRBV2|TRBD1|many
CASSTQGAGETQYF
TGTGCCAGCAGCACCCAGGGGGCAGGAGAGACCCAGTACTTC
>TRBJ1-6|TRBV12-3/TRBV12-4|.|.
CASSLAWSPLHF
TGTGCCAGCAGTTTAGCTTGGTCACCCCTCCACTTT
>TRBJ2-7|TRBV28|.|medium-sized
CASMSGPYEQYF
TGTGCCAGCATGAGCGGCCCCTACGAGCAGTACTTC
>TRBJ2-1|TRBV7-2|.|.
CASSPFFHEQFF
TGTGCCAGCAGCCCCTTCTTCCATGAGCAGTTCTTC
>TRBJ1-2|TRBV10-3|.|many
CAISDEGNYGYTF
TGTGCCATCAGTGACGAAGGGAACTATGGCTACACCTTC
>TRBJ2-1|TRBV7-2|TRBD2|.
CASSLGLAGPEYFF
TGTGCCAGCAGCTTAGGACTAGCGGGGCCTGAATACTTCTTC
>TRBJ2-7|TRBV19|.|.
CASSKVGHGGSYEQYF
TGTGCCAGTAGTAAAGTGGGACATGGAGGCTCCTACGAGCAGTACTTC
>TRBJ1-1|TRBV5-1|.|many
CASSLPGATEAFF
TGCGCCAGCAGCTTACCGGGGGCCACTGAAGCTTTCTTT
>TRBJ2-5|TRBV7-2|TRBD1|many
CASSSTGALETQYF
TGTGCCAGCAGCTCCACAGGGGCCCTAGAGACCCAGTACTTC
>TRBJ2-3|TRBV6-1|.|once
CASSHGTMSKDTQYF
TGTGCCAGCAGTCACGGGACCATGTCCAAAGATACGCAGTATTTT